This entry features one T cell receptor (beta chain) sequence. The entry originates in a study of cytotoxic CD8 clonotypes in ibrutinib-treated CLL. On the study more broadly: The patient breakdown showed approximately 11 relapsed/refractory and around 16 treatment-naive cases, with about 17 IGHV unmutated.

Repertoires were generated with immunoSEQ multiplex PCR, while TCRdb's copy carries only in-frame clones and drops some. The sample includes under 200,000 clones, 70% to 85% seen only once; the top ten take around 4.5%. The authors obtained roughly 1.8 micrograms of genomic DNA from cryopreserved PBMCs for TCR beta libraries. This sequence originates from a human donor with chronic lymphocytic leukemia. The sequencing used PBMCs, collected after 24 months of ibrutinib treatment.

The CDR3 loop reads CASSWGTGMNTEAFF. The CDR3 bases are TGTGCCAGCAGTTGGGGGACAGGGATGAACACTGAAGCTTTCTTT. The chain links TRBV7-2 to TRBJ1-1; 9 bases fit TRBD1. V lost 6 bases to trimming and J lost 0 bases; unmatched junction nucleotides: 5. Germline values: CDR1 SGHTA, CDR2 FQGNSA. This CDR3 is 15 amino acids long.